This section outlines one T cell receptor (beta chain) sequence together with its context. Its antigen remains unidentified. Sequencing used immunoSEQ multiplex PCR; TCRdb keeps in-frame clones, though not all of them. The table includes some 1,600,000 clones, approximately 98% detected once. The study enrolled healthy HIV-negative adults without recent acute infections or vaccinations as donors. Trimming took off 7 bases at V and 0 bases at J, with 16 bases between the two ends. Germline CDR1 is SQVTM and CDR2 is ANQGSEA. The CDR3 is 14 residues long. This record belongs to a study of shared clonotypes between healthy human individuals. Whole-study findings and limits: Memory subsets generally showed smaller estimated richness than naive subsets did.

Sequencing input: naive CD4+ T cells sorted from blood. Subset reported: CD45RA+ positively selected. This sequence originates from a man younger than 40 in good health. The V and J genes are TRBV29-1 and TRBJ2-7; possibly TRBD2 for D (5 bases). In nucleotides, the CDR3 is TGCAGCGCGTCGGGAAGCCATAGCTCCTACGAGCAGTACTTC. Translated, it gives CSASGSHSSYEQYF.